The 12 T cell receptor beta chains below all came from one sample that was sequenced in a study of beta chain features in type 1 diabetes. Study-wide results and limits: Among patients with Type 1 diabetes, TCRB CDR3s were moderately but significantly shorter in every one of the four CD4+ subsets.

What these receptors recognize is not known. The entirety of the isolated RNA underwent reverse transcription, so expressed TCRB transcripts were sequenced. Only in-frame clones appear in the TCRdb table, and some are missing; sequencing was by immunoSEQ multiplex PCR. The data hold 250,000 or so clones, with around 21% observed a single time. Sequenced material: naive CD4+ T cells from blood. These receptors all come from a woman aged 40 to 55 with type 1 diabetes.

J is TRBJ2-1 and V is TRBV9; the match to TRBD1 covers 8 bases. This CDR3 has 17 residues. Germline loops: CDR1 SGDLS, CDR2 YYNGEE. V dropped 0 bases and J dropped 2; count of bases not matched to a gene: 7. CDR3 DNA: TGTGCCAGCAGCGTAGTGGGGACAGGAACGGCCTACAATGAGCAGTTCTTC. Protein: CASSVVGTGTAYNEQFF.

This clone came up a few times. The DNA for the CDR3 is TGTGCCAGCAGCAGAGGTGGGGCCCCGGACTATGGCTACACCTTC. Translation gives CASSRGGAPDYGYTF. This chain joins TRBV11-1 and TRBJ1-2; D possibly corresponds to TRBD1 (5 bases). CDR3 length equals 15 residues. With 5 bases removed from V and 3 bases from J, the gap between germline ends came to 16 bases. In germline, CDR1 is SGHAT, CDR2 FQDESV (reference sequence).

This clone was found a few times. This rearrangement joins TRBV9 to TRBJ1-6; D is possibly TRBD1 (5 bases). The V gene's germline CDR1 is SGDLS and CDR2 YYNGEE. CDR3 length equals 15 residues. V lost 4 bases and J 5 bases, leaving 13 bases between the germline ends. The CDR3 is CASSLGGGNNSPLHF. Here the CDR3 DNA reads TGTGCCAGCAGCCTTGGGGGGGGGAATAATTCACCCCTCCACTTT.

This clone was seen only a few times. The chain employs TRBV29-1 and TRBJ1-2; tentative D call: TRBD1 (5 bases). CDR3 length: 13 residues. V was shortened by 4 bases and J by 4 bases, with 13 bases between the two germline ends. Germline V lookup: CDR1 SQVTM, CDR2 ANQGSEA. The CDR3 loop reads CSVAVGASYGYTF. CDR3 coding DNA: TGCAGCGTTGCGGTTGGGGCCAGCTATGGCTACACCTTC.

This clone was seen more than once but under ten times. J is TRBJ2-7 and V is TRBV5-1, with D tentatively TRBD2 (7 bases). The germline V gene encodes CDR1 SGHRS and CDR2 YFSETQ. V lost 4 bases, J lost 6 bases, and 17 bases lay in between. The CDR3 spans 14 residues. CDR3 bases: TGCGCCAGCAGCCCACGGGGGGCTTCGGGCGAGCAGTACTTC. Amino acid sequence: CASSPRGASGEQYF.

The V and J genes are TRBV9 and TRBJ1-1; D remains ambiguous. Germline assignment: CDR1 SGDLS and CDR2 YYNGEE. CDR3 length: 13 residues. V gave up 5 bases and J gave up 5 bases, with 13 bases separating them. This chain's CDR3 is CASRPGIFTEAFF. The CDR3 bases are TGTGCCAGCAGGCCGGGGATCTTTACTGAAGCTTTCTTT.

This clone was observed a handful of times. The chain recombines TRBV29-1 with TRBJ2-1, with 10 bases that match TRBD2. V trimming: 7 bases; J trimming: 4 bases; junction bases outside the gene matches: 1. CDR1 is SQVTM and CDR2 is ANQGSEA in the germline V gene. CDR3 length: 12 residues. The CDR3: CSGTSGYNEQFF. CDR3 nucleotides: TGCAGCGGGACTAGCGGATACAATGAGCAGTTCTTC.

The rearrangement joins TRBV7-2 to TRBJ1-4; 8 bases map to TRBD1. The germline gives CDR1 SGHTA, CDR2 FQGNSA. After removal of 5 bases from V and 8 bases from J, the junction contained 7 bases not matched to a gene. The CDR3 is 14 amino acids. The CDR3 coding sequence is TGTGCCAGCAGCCCTCGGACAGGGAGAGAAAAACTGTTTTTT. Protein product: CASSPRTGREKLFF.

The CDR3 coding sequence is TGTGCCAGCAGCTGGGGACTTTACAATGAGCAGTTCTTC. It yields the protein CASSWGLYNEQFF. This sequence joins TRBV7-3 and TRBJ2-1; D may be TRBD2 (6 bases). Per the germline V gene, CDR1 is SGHTA and CDR2 is FQGTGA. V lost 4 bases to trimming and J lost 4 bases, with 8 bases between them. CDR3 size: 13 residues.

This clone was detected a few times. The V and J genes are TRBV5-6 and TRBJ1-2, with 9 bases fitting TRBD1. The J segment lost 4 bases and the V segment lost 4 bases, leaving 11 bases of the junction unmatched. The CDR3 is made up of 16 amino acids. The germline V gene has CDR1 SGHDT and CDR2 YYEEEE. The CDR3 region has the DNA TGTGCCAGCAGCGGGGTGGGACAGGGACCCATCTATGGCTACACCTTC. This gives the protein CASSGVGQGPIYGYTF. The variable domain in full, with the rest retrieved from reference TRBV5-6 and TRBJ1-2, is DAGVTQSPTHLIKTRGQQVTLRCSPKSGHDTVSWYQQALGQGPQFIFQYYEEEERQRGNFPDRFSGHQFPNYSSELNVNALLLGDSALYLCASSGVGQGPIYGYTFGSGTRLTVV.

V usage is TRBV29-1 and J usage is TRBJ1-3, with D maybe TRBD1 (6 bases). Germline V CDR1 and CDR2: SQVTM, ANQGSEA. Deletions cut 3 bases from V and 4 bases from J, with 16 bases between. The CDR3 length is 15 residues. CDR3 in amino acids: CSVDKAGDLGNTIYF. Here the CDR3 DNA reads TGCAGCGTTGATAAGGCAGGGGATTTAGGAAACACCATATATTTT.

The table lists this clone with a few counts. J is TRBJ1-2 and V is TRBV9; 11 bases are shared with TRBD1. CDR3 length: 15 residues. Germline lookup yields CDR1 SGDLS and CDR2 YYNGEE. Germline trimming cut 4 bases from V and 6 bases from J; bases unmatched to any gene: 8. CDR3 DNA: TGTGCCAGCAGCTCCCGGACAGGGGGCTTGAATGGCTACACCTTC. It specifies CASSSRTGGLNGYTF.